This entry describes one T cell receptor beta chain. The antigen is not known. This CDR3 spans 15 amino acids. The germline gives CDR1 SQVTM, CDR2 ANQGSEA. Trimming at V came to 5 bases and at J to 9 bases, leaving 12 bases not matched to a gene. The naive CD8 subset, CD45RO-negative cells positively selected for CCR7, excluded terminally differentiated effector memory CD45RA+ cells. The data were produced by immunoSEQ multiplex PCR, yet TCRdb's version contains in-frame clones alone and is incomplete. Among 600,000 or so clones listed, 95% to 98% were seen once. The sample comes from a study of shared clonotypes between healthy human individuals. Notes on the study in general: Compared with clonotypes that all four donors shared, non-shared clonotypes had lower generation probabilities.

The rearrangement joins TRBV29-1 to TRBJ2-1; 11 bases align to TRBD2. The sample comprised naive CD8+ T cells sorted from blood. This TCR was recovered from a man under 40 in good health. For the CDR3, the DNA is TGCAGCGTTCAAGGGACTAGCGGCGACCCAGGTGAGCAGTTCTTC. Translating it yields CSVQGTSGDPGEQFF.